The text below deals with one T cell receptor beta chain. The source of the sample is a study of blood T cell repertoires in COVID-19. Clones were sequenced by immunoSEQ multiplex PCR, and TCRdb holds only the in-frame ones, with some missing. The profile shows about 140,000 clones, about 84% of them singletons. What was sequenced was peripheral blood. The clonotype originates from a human donor in a cohort sampled during active COVID-19.

CDR3 coding DNA: TGTGCCAGCAGTGCCTCGGGTTTAATGACAGGGGTTGGCGCGGGAGGCTACACCTTC. Its translation is CASSASGLMTGVGAGGYTF. The rearrangement uses TRBV6-1 and TRBJ1-2; TRBD1 matches 8 bases. The V segment lost 4 bases and the J segment 8 bases; nucleotides outside the gene matches: 24. Germline V gives CDR1 MNHNS, CDR2 SASEGT. This CDR3 has 19 residues.